A single sample gave rise to the 22 T cell receptor beta chains below, sequenced in a study of T-cell memory formation after mild COVID-19. TCRdb processed the 5' RACE reads anew with MiXCR; each CDR3 protein has one entry. Here the sample spans almost 350,000 distinct CDR3 sequences, 20% to 25% being singletons. Sequenced: PBMCs or a T cell subset sorted from them (not recorded which). The receptors stem from a young man who had mild COVID-19 (a few samples of this study predate the infection). Cell type and time point are not known.

This chain connects TRBV10-3 to TRBJ1-5; 8 bases map to TRBD1. CDR1 and CDR2 (germline): ENHRY, SYGVKD. The CDR3 extends over 15 amino acids. Trimming cost V 6 bases and J 4 bases; bases outside gene matches: 8. In nucleotides, the CDR3 is TGTGCCATCAGCTCCTTGACAGGGGCAAATCAGCCCCAGCATTTT. It yields the protein CAISSLTGANQPQHF.

This clonotype was counted only a few times. The genes are TRBV7-2 and TRBJ2-2; D perhaps matches TRBD2 (6 bases). The V gene's germline CDR1 is SGHTA and CDR2 FQGNSA. V lost 4 bases and J lost 2, with 8 bases in between. The CDR3 has 14 amino acids. CDR3 coding DNA: TGTGCCAGCAGCTCCGGGACTAACACCGGGGAGCTGTTTTTT. It yields the protein CASSSGTNTGELFF.

This clonotype was detected only a few times. The chain recombines TRBV20-1 with TRBJ1-2, with D uncertain. V was clipped by 1 base and J by 5 bases, with 11 bases between them. The germline CDR1 and CDR2 sequences are DFQATT and SNEGSKA (reference sequence). The length of the CDR3 is 13 residues. The CDR3 bases are TGCAGTGCTAGAGGTTCCCCGGGGTATGGCTACACCTTC. Its translation: CSARGSPGYGYTF.

The V gene is TRBV10-3, the J gene TRBJ2-5, with TRBD2 matching over 8 bases. Germline loops: CDR1 ENHRY, CDR2 SYGVKD. The CDR3 is 17 residues long. V shed 3 bases, J shed 3 bases, and the junction held 12 bases outside the gene matches. This chain's CDR3 is CAISDPLLRGVKETQYF. The CDR3 coding sequence is TGTGCCATCAGTGACCCGCTATTGCGGGGGGTAAAAGAGACCCAGTACTTC.

The chain links TRBV6-2 or TRBV6-3 to TRBJ2-7, with 10 bases matching TRBD1. V lost 6 bases to trimming and J lost 2 bases; unmatched junction nucleotides: 13. This CDR3 comprises 17 residues. The germline V gene has CDR1 MNHEY and CDR2 SVGEGT. CDR3 nucleotide sequence: TGTGCCAGCAGCAACATCCGGTGGGACAGGGGTCCCTACGAGCAGTACGTC. Translated: CASSNIRWDRGPYEQYV.

This clonotype was seen a few times. CDR3 DNA: TGTGCCACCCGCCTCAGCGATCCCCTTTACGAGCAGTACTTC. Encoded protein: CATRLSDPLYEQYF. This sequence joins TRBV2 and TRBJ2-7; no reliable D call. V was pared by 10 bases and J by 4 bases, with 20 bases between. Germline CDR1 reads SNHLY; CDR2 reads FYNNEI. The CDR3 is 14 amino acids.

This clonotype has only a few counts. The gene calls are TRBV12-3 or TRBV12-4 and TRBJ2-1, with D possibly matching TRBD2 (5 bases). There are 13 residues in the CDR3. V was cut by 5 bases and J by 7 bases, with 12 bases left in between. The CDR3 DNA reads as TGTGCCAGCAGTGCGGACGGGGTTAATGAGCAGTTCTTC. Translation: CASSADGVNEQFF.

Regarding this clonotype: One end of the junction is discordant with germline, which a read error may explain. V gene TRBV2 combines with J gene TRBJ2-5, with D hard to call. Germline values: CDR1 SNHLY, CDR2 FYNNEI. The CDR3 consists of 12 residues. DNA of the CDR3: TGTGCCAGCAGTGAGGGCGCGGACCAGATAAACTTC. It specifies CASSEGADQINF.

The chain joins TRBV5-6 to TRBJ2-7; D ambiguous. Germline V lookup: CDR1 SGHDT, CDR2 YYEEEE. Trimming stripped 2 bases from V and 3 bases from J, with 12 bases between. The CDR3 loop spans 14 amino acids. The CDR3 spells CASSFTTGFYEQYF. The CDR3 DNA reads TGTGCCAGCAGCTTCACCACCGGATTCTACGAGCAGTACTTC.

The V and J genes are TRBV9 and TRBJ2-4; 8 positions match TRBD1. The CDR3 extends over 16 amino acids. Germline CDR1 is SGDLS and CDR2 is YYNGEE. V trimming: 3 bases; J trimming: 6 bases; junction bases outside the gene matches: 11. Here the CDR3 reads CASSGLLGTGGNIQYF. In DNA form, the CDR3 reads TGTGCCAGCAGCGGGCTCCTAGGAACAGGGGGAAACATTCAGTACTTC.

This clonotype has a count of ten or more. J is TRBJ2-2 and V is TRBV3-1; 11 positions match TRBD2. J gave up 5 bases and V 2 bases, and 1 base lay outside the gene matches. Germline CDR1 is LGHDT and CDR2 is YNNKEL (reference sequence). This CDR3 region has 15 residues. In DNA form, the CDR3 reads TGTGCCAGCAGCCAAAGACTAGCGGGGACCGGGGAGCTGTTTTTT. This encodes CASSQRLAGTGELFF.

In this sample, this clonotype turned up many times. This chain links TRBV7-3 with TRBJ2-3; no firm D call. The CDR3 sequence is 14 residues long. The V gene's germline CDR1 is SGHTA and CDR2 FQGTGA. V lost 3 bases, J lost 4 bases, and 11 bases lay in between. The CDR3 reads CASSLKMVPDTQYF. As DNA, the CDR3 is TGTGCCAGCAGCTTGAAAATGGTCCCAGATACGCAGTATTTT.

V gene TRBV20-1 combines with J gene TRBJ1-2; no firm D call. The CDR3 runs to 13 residues. V dropped 2 bases and J dropped 4 bases, with 11 bases sitting between them. CDR1 and CDR2 (germline): DFQATT, SNEGSKA (reference sequence). This chain's CDR3 is CSARRADFYGYTF. The DNA of the CDR3 is TGCAGTGCTAGAAGGGCGGACTTCTATGGCTACACCTTC.

CDR3 nucleotide sequence: TGTGCCAGCAGATCACGGGAGAGCACAGATACGCAGTATTTT. This codes for CASRSRESTDTQYF. The rearrangement joins TRBV7-9 to TRBJ2-3; tentative D call: TRBD2 (6 bases). Trimming left V 6 bases short and J 0 bases short, with 10 bases between. Germline values: CDR1 SEHNR, CDR2 FQNEAQ (reference sequence). The CDR3 has 14 amino acids.

Concerning this clonotype: Given a much more abundant clone one base away, this may be a read error. J is TRBJ2-1 and V is TRBV5-1; 7 bases fit TRBD1. The CDR3 runs 14 residues. Germline V gene lookup returns CDR1 SGHRS and CDR2 YFSETQ. With 4 bases clipped from V and 9 bases from J, the junction kept 10 bases outside the gene matches. Here the CDR3 DNA reads TGCGCCAGCAGCGAGGGACAGCTCAAAGGTGAGCAGTTCTTC. Its translation: CASSEGQLKGEQFF.

This clonotype was seen at least ten times. The V gene is TRBV3-1, the J gene TRBJ2-3; D possibly corresponds to TRBD1 (6 bases). The CDR3 length is 16 residues. The V gene's germline CDR1 is LGHDT and CDR2 YNNKEL (reference sequence). V gave up 1 base and J gave up 11 bases, with 22 bases separating them. The CDR3 spells CASSQVSLRQAQGQYF. The CDR3 region has the DNA TGTGCCAGCAGCCAAGTTTCACTTCGACAGGCCCAGGGGCAGTATTTT.

This clonotype has more than one count but fewer than ten. The chain employs TRBV29-1 and TRBJ2-3, with D perhaps TRBD1 or TRBD2 (5 bases each). V lost 7 bases and J 5 bases, leaving 7 bases between the germline ends. CDR3 length equals 10 residues. The V gene's germline CDR1 is SQVTM and CDR2 ANQGSEA. The CDR3, as DNA: TGCAGCGGGGACGAAGATACGCAGTATTTT. This translates into CSGDEDTQYF.

This clonotype was seen many times. V gene TRBV7-9 combines with J gene TRBJ1-1; D is unclear. Per germline, CDR1 SEHNR and CDR2 FQNEAQ (reference sequence). The CDR3 is 13 amino acids. V was pared by 2 bases and J by 8 bases, with 12 bases between. CDR3 sequence reads: CASSLLSQLEAFF. The DNA of the CDR3 is TGTGCCAGCAGCTTATTATCTCAGCTAGAAGCTTTCTTT.

The chain employs TRBV20-1 and TRBJ2-5; D is undetermined. Trimming removed 3 bases from V and 2 bases from J, with 7 bases in between. The CDR3 is made up of 12 amino acids. Germline V lookup: CDR1 DFQATT, CDR2 SNEGSKA (reference sequence). The CDR3, as DNA: TGCAGTGCTAGCCGGCTGCAAGAGACCCAGTACTTC. Translating gives CSASRLQETQYF.

V and J are TRBV27 and TRBJ2-1, with 7 bases matching TRBD1. This CDR3 spans 14 amino acids. Unmatched junction bases numbered 6, after V lost 4 bases and J lost 6 bases. From germline, CDR1 is MNHEY and CDR2 SMNVEV (reference sequence). CDR3 in amino acids: CASSYLGQTNEQFF. CDR3 sequence (DNA): TGTGCCAGCAGTTACTTGGGACAGACCAATGAGCAGTTCTTC.

Only a few counts were recorded for this clonotype. The chain links TRBV6-2 or TRBV6-3 to TRBJ1-1; D unresolved. The germline gives CDR1 MNHEY, CDR2 SVGEGT. The germline V and J ends were trimmed by 0 bases and 5 bases, with 13 bases remaining between them. The CDR3 has 15 residues. In nucleotides, the CDR3 is TGTGCCAGCAGTTACTCGCCCGGGAGTGGGACTGAAGCTTTCTTT. Its protein is CASSYSPGSGTEAFF.

The V and J genes are TRBV4-3 and TRBJ2-7, with TRBD2 as a possible D gene (5 bases). The V gene's germline CDR1 is LGHNA and CDR2 YSLEER. Between the trimmed V and J ends, which lost 0 bases and 6 bases, there was a span of 15 bases. CDR3 length: 15 residues. The CDR3: CASSQDGGLAAEQYF. The CDR3 DNA reads as TGCGCCAGCAGCCAAGATGGCGGACTTGCTGCCGAGCAGTACTTC.